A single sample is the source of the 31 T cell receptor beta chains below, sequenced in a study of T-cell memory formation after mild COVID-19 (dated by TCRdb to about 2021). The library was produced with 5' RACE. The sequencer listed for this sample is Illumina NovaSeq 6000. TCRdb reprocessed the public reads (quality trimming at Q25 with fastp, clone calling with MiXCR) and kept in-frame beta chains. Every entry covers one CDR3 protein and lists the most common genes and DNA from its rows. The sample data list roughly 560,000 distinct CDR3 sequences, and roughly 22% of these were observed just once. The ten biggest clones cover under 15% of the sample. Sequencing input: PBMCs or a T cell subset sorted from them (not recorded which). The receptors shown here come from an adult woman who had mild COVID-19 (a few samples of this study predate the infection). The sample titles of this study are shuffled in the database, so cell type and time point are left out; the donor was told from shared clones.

CDR3 nucleotides: TGTGCCAGCAGCGTAGGACCCGACGGGGAGCTGTTTTTT. Translation gives CASSVGPDGELFF. The gene calls are TRBV9 and TRBJ2-2; D is unclear. V shed 0 bases and J shed 7 bases, with 7 bases lying between them. Germline assignment: CDR1 SGDLS and CDR2 YYNGEE. This CDR3 has 13 residues.

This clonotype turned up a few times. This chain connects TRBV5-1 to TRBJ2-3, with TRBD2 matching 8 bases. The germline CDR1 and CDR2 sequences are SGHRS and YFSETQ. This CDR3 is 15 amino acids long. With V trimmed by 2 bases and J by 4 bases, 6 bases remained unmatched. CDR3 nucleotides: TGCGCCAGCAGCTTTAGCGGGAAGGGGGCAGATACGCAGTATTTT. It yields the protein CASSFSGKGADTQYF.

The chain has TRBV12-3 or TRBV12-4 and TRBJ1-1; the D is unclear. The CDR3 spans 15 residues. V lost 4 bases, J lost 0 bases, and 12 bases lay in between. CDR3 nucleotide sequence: TGTGCCAGCAGTTCACAGCCGTACATGAACACTGAAGCTTTCTTT. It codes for CASSSQPYMNTEAFF.

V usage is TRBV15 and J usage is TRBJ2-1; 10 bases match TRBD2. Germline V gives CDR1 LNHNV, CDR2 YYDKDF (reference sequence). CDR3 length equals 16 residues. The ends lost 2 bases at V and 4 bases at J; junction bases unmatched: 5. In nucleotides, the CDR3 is TGTGCCACCAGCAGAACGGCTAGCGGGGGTTACAATGAGCAGTTCTTC. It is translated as CATSRTASGGYNEQFF.

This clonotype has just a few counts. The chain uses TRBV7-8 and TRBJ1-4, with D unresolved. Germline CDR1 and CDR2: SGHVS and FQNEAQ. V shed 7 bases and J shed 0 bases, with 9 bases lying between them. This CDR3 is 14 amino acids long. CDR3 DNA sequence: TGTGCCAGCACCCAACAGACAACTAATGAAAAACTGTTTTTT. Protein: CASTQQTTNEKLFF.

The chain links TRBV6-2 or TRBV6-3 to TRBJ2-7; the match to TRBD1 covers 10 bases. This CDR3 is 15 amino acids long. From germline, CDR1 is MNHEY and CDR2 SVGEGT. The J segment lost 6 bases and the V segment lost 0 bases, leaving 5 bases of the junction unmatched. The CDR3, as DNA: TGTGCCAGCAGTTACTCGACAGGGGGCTCAGGCGAGCAGTACTTC. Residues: CASSYSTGGSGEQYF.

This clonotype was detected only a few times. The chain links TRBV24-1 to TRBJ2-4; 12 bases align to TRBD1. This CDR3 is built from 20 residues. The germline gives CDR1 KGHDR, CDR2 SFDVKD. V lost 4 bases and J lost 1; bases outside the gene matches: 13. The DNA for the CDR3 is TGTGCCACCAGTGACTGGGACGGGACAGGGGGCTCCGAGGCCAAAAACATTCAGTACTTC. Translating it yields CATSDWDGTGGSEAKNIQYF.

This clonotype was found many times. The CDR3 DNA reads TGTGCCAGCAGCACTAGCGGGAATATGAATGAGCAGTTCTTC. This translates into CASSTSGNMNEQFF. The chain carries TRBV9 and TRBJ2-1; TRBD2 matches 10 bases. This CDR3 is 14 amino acids long. V lost 4 bases, J lost 7 bases, and 5 bases stayed unmatched. Germline lookup yields CDR1 SGDLS and CDR2 YYNGEE.

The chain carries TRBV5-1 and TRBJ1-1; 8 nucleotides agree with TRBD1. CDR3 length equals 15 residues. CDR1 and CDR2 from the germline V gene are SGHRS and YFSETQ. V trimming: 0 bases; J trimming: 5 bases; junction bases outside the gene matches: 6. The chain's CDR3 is CASSLDGWTGTEAFF. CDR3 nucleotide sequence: TGCGCCAGCAGCTTGGATGGTTGGACAGGGACTGAAGCTTTCTTT.

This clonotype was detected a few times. In DNA form, the CDR3 reads TGTGCCAGCAGGAATGTGGGGACTGAAGCTTTCTTT. Its translation: CASRNVGTEAFF. This sequence joins TRBV7-9 and TRBJ1-1, with unresolved D. Germline V gene lookup returns CDR1 SEHNR and CDR2 FQNEAQ (reference sequence). V lost 6 bases and J 5 bases, leaving 10 bases between the germline ends. The CDR3 is 12 amino acids.

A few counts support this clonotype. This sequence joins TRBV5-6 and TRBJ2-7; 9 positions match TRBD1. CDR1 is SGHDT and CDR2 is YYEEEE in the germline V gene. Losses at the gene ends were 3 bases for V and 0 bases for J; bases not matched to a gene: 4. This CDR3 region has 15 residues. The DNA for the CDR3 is TGTGCCAGCAGCTGGTGGACAGGGGTCTCCTACGAGCAGTACTTC. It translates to CASSWWTGVSYEQYF.

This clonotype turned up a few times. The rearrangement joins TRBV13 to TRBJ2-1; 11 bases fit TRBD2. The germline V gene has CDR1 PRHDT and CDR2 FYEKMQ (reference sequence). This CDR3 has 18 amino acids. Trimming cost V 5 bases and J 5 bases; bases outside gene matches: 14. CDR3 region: CASSPSPLLAGGNNEQFF. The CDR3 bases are TGTGCCAGCAGCCCTAGCCCCCTCCTAGCGGGGGGTAACAATGAGCAGTTCTTC.

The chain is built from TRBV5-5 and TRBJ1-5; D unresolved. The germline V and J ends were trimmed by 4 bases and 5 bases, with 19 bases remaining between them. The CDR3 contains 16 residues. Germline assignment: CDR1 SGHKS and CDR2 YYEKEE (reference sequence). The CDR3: CASSRGPGAGDQPQHF. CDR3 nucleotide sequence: TGTGCCAGCAGCCGCGGCCCTGGAGCGGGCGATCAGCCCCAGCATTTT.

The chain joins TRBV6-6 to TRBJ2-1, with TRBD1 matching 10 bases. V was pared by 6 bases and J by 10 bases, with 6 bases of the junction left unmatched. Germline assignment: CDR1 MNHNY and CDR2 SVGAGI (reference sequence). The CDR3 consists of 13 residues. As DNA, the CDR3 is TGTGCCAGCAGCCGACAGGGGGCGAGGGAGCAGTTCTTC. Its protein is CASSRQGAREQFF.

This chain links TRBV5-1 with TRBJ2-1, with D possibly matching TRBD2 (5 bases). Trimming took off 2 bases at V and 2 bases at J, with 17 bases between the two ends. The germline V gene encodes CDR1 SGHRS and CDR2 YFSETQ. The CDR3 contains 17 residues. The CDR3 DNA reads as TGCGCCAGCAGCTTAGGGCTGACGAGCGGTCCCTACAATGAGCAGTTCTTC. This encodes CASSLGLTSGPYNEQFF.

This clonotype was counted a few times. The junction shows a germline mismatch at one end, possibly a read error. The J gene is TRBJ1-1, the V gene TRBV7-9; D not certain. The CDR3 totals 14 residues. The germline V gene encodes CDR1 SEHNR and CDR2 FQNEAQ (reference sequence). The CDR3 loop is CASNLHGSNTEAFF. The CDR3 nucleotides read TGTGCCAGCAACTTACACGGTTCGAACACTGAAGCTTTCTTT.

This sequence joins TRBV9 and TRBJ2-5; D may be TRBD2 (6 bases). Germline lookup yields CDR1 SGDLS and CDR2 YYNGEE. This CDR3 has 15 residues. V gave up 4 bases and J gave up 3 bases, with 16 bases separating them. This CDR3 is CASSPLWEEEETQYF. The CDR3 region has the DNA TGTGCCAGCAGCCCCCTTTGGGAGGAAGAAGAGACCCAGTACTTC.

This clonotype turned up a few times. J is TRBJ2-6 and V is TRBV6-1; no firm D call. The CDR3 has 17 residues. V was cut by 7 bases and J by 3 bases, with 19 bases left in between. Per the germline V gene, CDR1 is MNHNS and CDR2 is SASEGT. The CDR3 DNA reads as TGTGCCAGCACCCAAATACCACTGGCGATTGGGGCCAACGTCCTGACTTTC. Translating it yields CASTQIPLAIGANVLTF.

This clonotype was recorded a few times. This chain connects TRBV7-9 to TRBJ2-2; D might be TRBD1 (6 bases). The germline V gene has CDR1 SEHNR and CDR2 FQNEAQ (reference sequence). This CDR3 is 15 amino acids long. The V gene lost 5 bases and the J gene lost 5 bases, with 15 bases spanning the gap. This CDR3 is CASSERQVSTGELFF. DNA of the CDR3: TGTGCCAGCAGCGAGCGACAGGTTTCGACCGGGGAGCTGTTTTTT.

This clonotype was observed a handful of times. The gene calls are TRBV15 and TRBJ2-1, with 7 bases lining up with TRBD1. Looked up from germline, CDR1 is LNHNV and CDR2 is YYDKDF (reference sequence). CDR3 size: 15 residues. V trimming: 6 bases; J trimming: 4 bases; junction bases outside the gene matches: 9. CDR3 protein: CATSSGQEGYNEQFF. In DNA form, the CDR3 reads TGTGCCACCAGTTCAGGACAGGAAGGGTACAATGAGCAGTTCTTC.

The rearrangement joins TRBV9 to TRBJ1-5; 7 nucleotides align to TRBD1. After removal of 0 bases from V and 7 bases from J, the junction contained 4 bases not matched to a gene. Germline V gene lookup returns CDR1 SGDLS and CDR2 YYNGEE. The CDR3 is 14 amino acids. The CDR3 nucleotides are TGTGCCAGCAGCGTAGAAGGGACAGACCAGCCCCAGCATTTT. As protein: CASSVEGTDQPQHF.

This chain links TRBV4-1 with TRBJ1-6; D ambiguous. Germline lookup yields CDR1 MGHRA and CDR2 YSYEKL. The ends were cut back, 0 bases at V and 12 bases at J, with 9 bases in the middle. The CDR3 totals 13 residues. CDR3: CASSQEGMRPLHF. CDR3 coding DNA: TGCGCCAGCAGCCAAGAGGGGATGAGACCCCTCCACTTT.

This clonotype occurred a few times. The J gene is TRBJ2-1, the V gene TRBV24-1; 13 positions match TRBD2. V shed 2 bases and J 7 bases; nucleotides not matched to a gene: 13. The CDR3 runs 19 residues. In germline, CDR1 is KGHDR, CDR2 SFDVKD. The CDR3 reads CATSDSQKGLAGVRNEQFF. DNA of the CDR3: TGTGCCACCAGTGATTCTCAGAAAGGACTAGCGGGAGTGAGGAATGAGCAGTTCTTC.

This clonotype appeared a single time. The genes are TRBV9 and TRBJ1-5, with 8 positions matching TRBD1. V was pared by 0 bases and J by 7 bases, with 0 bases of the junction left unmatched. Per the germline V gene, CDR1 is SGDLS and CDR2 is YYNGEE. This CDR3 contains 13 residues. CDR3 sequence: CASSVGTGQPQHF. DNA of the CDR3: TGTGCCAGCAGCGTAGGGACAGGGCAGCCCCAGCATTTT.

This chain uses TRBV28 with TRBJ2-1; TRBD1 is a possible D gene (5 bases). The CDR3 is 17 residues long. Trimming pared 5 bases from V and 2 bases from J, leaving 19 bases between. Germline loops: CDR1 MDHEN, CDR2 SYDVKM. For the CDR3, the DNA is TGTGCCAGCAGTCCTCAACTTCAGGGTAAAGCCTACAATGAGCAGTTCTTC. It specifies CASSPQLQGKAYNEQFF.

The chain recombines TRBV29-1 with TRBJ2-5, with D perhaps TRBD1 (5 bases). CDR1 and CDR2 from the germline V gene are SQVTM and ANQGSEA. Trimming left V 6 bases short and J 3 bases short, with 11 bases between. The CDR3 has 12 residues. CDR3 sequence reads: CSVLGREETQYF. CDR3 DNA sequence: TGCAGCGTCCTGGGCAGGGAAGAGACCCAGTACTTC.

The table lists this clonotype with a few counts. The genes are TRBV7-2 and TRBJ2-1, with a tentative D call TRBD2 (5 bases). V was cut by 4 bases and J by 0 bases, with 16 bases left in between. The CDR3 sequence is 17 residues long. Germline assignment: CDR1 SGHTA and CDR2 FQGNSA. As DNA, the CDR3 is TGTGCCAGCAGCTACGTAATCGGGATAAGCTCCTACAATGAGCAGTTCTTC. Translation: CASSYVIGISSYNEQFF.

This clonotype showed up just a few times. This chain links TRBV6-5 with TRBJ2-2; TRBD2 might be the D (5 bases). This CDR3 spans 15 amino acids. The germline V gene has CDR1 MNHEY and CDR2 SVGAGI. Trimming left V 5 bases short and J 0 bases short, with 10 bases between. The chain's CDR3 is CASSSRGANTGELFF. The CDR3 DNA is TGTGCCAGCAGTAGCCGGGGTGCGAACACCGGGGAGCTGTTTTTT.

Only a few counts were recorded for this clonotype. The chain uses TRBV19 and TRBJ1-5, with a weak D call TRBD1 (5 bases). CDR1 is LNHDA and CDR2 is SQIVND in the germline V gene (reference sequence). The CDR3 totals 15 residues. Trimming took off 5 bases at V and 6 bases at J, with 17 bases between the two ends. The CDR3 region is CASSDSQGGAQPQHF. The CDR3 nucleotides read TGTGCCAGTAGTGATAGTCAAGGTGGGGCTCAGCCCCAGCATTTT.

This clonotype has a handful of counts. CDR3 bases: TGTGCCAGCAGCTTAGCTCTAGGACAGGGGCTCGAAGAGACCCAGTACTTC. It yields the protein CASSLALGQGLEETQYF. V usage is TRBV7-2 and J usage is TRBJ2-5; 9 bases align to TRBD1. The CDR3 runs 17 residues. Germline values: CDR1 SGHTA, CDR2 FQGNSA. The junction had 8 bases not matched to a gene; V was cut back by 0 bases and J by 3 bases. The full variable domain, completed using reference TRBV7-2 and TRBJ2-5, is GAGVSQSPSNKVTEKGKDVELRCDPISGHTALYWYRQSLGQGLEFLIYFQGNSAPDKSGLPSDRFSAERTGGSVSTLTIQRTQQEDSAVYLCASSLALGQGLEETQYFGPGTRLLVL.

DNA of the CDR3: TGCGCCAGCAGCACCGGGACTAGCGGGAATAATGAGCAGTTCTTC. Its translation is CASSTGTSGNNEQFF. The chain joins TRBV5-1 to TRBJ2-1; TRBD2 matches at 13 bases. The germline gives CDR1 SGHRS, CDR2 YFSETQ. The CDR3 consists of 15 residues. Unmatched junction bases numbered 5, after V lost 4 bases and J lost 7 bases.